Presented here are 32 T cell receptor beta chains from one specimen sequenced in a study of blood T cell repertoires in COVID-19. TCRdb's copy holds only in-frame clones and misses some; the assay was immunoSEQ multiplex PCR. The sample holds roughly 220,000 clones; 75% to 90% are singletons and the top ten take around 8%. The specimen was peripheral blood. The receptors shown here come from a woman of 80 years or more with COVID-19, enrolled during active disease.

This chain uses TRBV18 with TRBJ1-2; 9 bases are a match to TRBD1. After removal of 0 bases from V and 8 bases from J, the junction contained 7 bases not matched to a gene. The CDR3 contains 15 residues. Per germline, CDR1 KGHSH and CDR2 LQKENI. CDR3 sequence: CASSPPGRTGEGYTF. The DNA of the CDR3 is TGTGCCAGCTCACCACCAGGTCGGACAGGGGAAGGCTACACCTTC.

Note on this clone: Other DNA sequences from this sample encode an identical CDR3 as well. This sequence joins TRBV5-1 and TRBJ2-2; a weak D match, TRBD1 (5 bases). The germline CDR1 and CDR2 sequences are SGHRS and YFSETQ. CDR3 size: 15 residues. Trimming shortened V by 0 bases and J by 5 bases, and 11 bases separated the two germline ends. This chain's CDR3 is CASSLEWAGTGELFF. DNA for the CDR3: TGCGCCAGCAGCTTGGAGTGGGCAGGGACCGGGGAGCTGTTTTTT. Using reference TRBV5-1 and TRBJ2-2 for the parts outside the CDR3, the full variable domain is KAGVTQTPRYLIKTRGQQVTLSCSPISGHRSVSWYQQTPGQGLQFLFEYFSETQRNKGNFPGRFSGRQFSNSRSEMNVSTLELGDSALYLCASSLEWAGTGELFFGEGSRLTVL.

V usage is TRBV7-2 and J usage is TRBJ1-1; TRBD1 aligns across 12 bases. The CDR3 has 18 residues. Germline trimming cut 1 base from V and 4 bases from J; bases unmatched to any gene: 10. Germline loops: CDR1 SGHTA, CDR2 FQGNSA. CDR3 protein: CASSLEGTGGMAITEAFF. CDR3 DNA sequence: TGTGCCAGCAGCTTAGAGGGGACAGGGGGCATGGCGATCACTGAAGCTTTCTTT.

Turning to this clone: The same CDR3 is also encoded by other DNA sequences in this sample. The chain uses TRBV5-1 and TRBJ2-1; D call uncertain. This CDR3 is 15 amino acids long. The germline gives CDR1 SGHRS, CDR2 YFSETQ. V lost 0 bases and J 0 bases, leaving 7 bases between the germline ends. CDR3 amino acids: CASSLVRSSYNEQFF. CDR3 sequence (DNA): TGCGCCAGCAGCTTGGTACGTAGCTCCTACAATGAGCAGTTCTTC.

The chain joins TRBV5-1 to TRBJ2-7; TRBD2 is a possible D gene (5 bases). CDR3 length: 15 residues. V shed 0 bases and J shed 2 bases, with 12 bases lying between them. The germline gives CDR1 SGHRS, CDR2 YFSETQ. The CDR3, as DNA: TGCGCCAGCAGCTTGGCGGGTGCGGGTCCCTACGAGCAGTACTTC. Its translation: CASSLAGAGPYEQYF.

The genes are TRBV7-9 and TRBJ2-1; possibly TRBD2 for D (5 bases). Trimming shortened V by 8 bases and J by 10 bases, and 18 bases separated the two germline ends. CDR3 length equals 13 residues. CDR1 and CDR2 from the germline V gene are SEHNR and FQNEAQ (reference sequence). CDR3 residues: CASDPGGRTEQFF. CDR3 nucleotide sequence: TGTGCCAGCGACCCCGGAGGAAGGACGGAGCAGTTCTTC.

The chain joins TRBV19 to TRBJ2-3; 7 bases map to TRBD1. V lost 6 bases and J lost 2; bases outside the gene matches: 5. The germline gives CDR1 LNHDA, CDR2 SQIVND (reference sequence). The CDR3 length is 14 residues. CDR3: CASRNRGFTDTQYF. As DNA, the CDR3 is TGTGCCAGTAGAAACAGGGGATTCACAGATACGCAGTATTTT.

This clone was found a few times. This chain links TRBV4-2 with TRBJ2-2; D perhaps matches TRBD2 (6 bases). V was pared by 1 base and J by 2 bases, with 11 bases between. The CDR3 has 16 residues. Germline-derived CDR1 and CDR2 are LGHNA and YNFKEQ. The CDR3 DNA reads as TGTGCCAGCAGCCAAGGGTTGGGACTCAACACCGGGGAGCTGTTTTTT. As protein: CASSQGLGLNTGELFF.

The chain is built from TRBV27 and TRBJ2-5; D might be TRBD2 (5 bases). The germline V gene has CDR1 MNHEY and CDR2 SMNVEV (reference sequence). V was trimmed by 3 bases and J by 4 bases, leaving 9 bases between them. The CDR3 covers 13 residues. The CDR3 reads CASSFYGVETQYF. Written as DNA, the CDR3 is TGTGCCAGCAGTTTTTACGGGGTAGAGACCCAGTACTTC.

This clone was seen a few times. The DNA of the CDR3 is TGTGCCAGTAGTATGGCCGGCAGGCAAGAGACCCAGTACTTC. This translates into CASSMAGRQETQYF. The rearrangement joins TRBV19 to TRBJ2-5; no clear D gene. This CDR3 has 14 amino acids. The germline V gene encodes CDR1 LNHDA and CDR2 SQIVND (reference sequence). V was shortened by 3 bases and J by 2 bases, with 10 bases between the two germline ends.

J is TRBJ2-1 and V is TRBV29-1, with a weak D call TRBD2 (5 bases). Germline V CDR1 and CDR2: SQVTM, ANQGSEA. Trimming took 6 bases from V and 7 from J, leaving 19 bases between them. The CDR3 extends over 14 amino acids. CDR3 region: CSVNPGVALNEQFF. The DNA for the CDR3 is TGCAGCGTAAACCCCGGGGTAGCGTTGAATGAGCAGTTCTTC.

The chain uses TRBV7-2 and TRBJ2-5; TRBD2 aligns across 10 bases. The CDR3 spans 16 residues. Germline assignment: CDR1 SGHTA and CDR2 FQGNSA. With 2 bases clipped from V and 1 base from J, the junction kept 4 bases outside the gene matches. CDR3 loop: CASSLWRTSGQETQYF. The CDR3 DNA sequence: TGTGCCAGCAGCTTATGGAGGACTAGCGGCCAAGAGACCCAGTACTTC.

This clone was counted between two and nine times. V usage is TRBV18 and J usage is TRBJ2-7; 9 positions agree with TRBD1. Trimming at V came to 5 bases and at J to 5 bases, leaving 10 bases not matched to a gene. The germline gives CDR1 KGHSH, CDR2 LQKENI. The CDR3 has 15 amino acids. The CDR3 DNA reads as TGTGCCAGCTCATCAGGACAGGGGACGTCGAACGAGCAGTACTTC. Translated: CASSSGQGTSNEQYF.

The V and J genes are TRBV12-3 or TRBV12-4 and TRBJ1-6, with D possibly being TRBD1 (5 bases). V gave up 3 bases and J gave up 10 bases, with 10 bases separating them. The CDR3 runs 13 residues. CDR3 DNA: TGTGCCAGCAGTTTTTACCAGGGATCACCCCTCCACTTT. It specifies CASSFYQGSPLHF.

The chain joins TRBV4-1 to TRBJ1-6; 9 bases align to TRBD1. V dropped 2 bases and J dropped 8; count of bases not matched to a gene: 7. CDR1 and CDR2 (germline): MGHRA, YSYEKL. CDR3 length equals 16 residues. For the CDR3, the DNA is TGCGCCAGCAGCCAACCTCCGGGACAGGGTTATTCACCCCTCCACTTT. The encoded protein is CASSQPPGQGYSPLHF.

The V call is TRBV10-3, the J call TRBJ2-3; the match to TRBD1 covers 8 bases. Germline CDR1 is ENHRY and CDR2 is SYGVKD. V shed 1 base and J 8 bases; nucleotides not matched to a gene: 8. This CDR3 region has 15 residues. The CDR3 coding sequence is TGTGCCATCAGTGAGTTGCAGGGGGCGATTACTACGCAGTATTTT. Translated, it gives CAISELQGAITTQYF.

The chain recombines TRBV18 with TRBJ2-3, with TRBD2 as a possible D gene (6 bases). The CDR3 extends over 13 amino acids. Per the germline V gene, CDR1 is KGHSH and CDR2 is LQKENI. Trimming left V 10 bases short and J 4 bases short, with 15 bases between. CDR3 sequence: CATFTGGSDTQYF. In nucleotides, the CDR3 is TGTGCCACTTTCACCGGGGGATCAGATACGCAGTATTTT.

This sequence joins TRBV7-9 and TRBJ2-3; 10 nucleotides match TRBD2. Trimming at V came to 6 bases and at J to 2 bases, leaving 8 bases not matched to a gene. The CDR3 runs 16 residues. Germline CDR1 SEHNR, CDR2 FQNEAQ (reference sequence). DNA for the CDR3: TGTGCCAGCAGGCAAAAACTAGCGGGGTCCACAGATACGCAGTATTTT. This encodes CASRQKLAGSTDTQYF.

This clone was counted once. The rearrangement joins TRBV5-1 to TRBJ2-1; D uncertain. Germline assignment: CDR1 SGHRS and CDR2 YFSETQ. The V gene lost 4 bases and the J gene lost 6 bases, with 8 bases spanning the gap. The CDR3 spans 12 residues. The CDR3 DNA follows: TGCGCCAGCAGCACCCCGGGCAATGAGCAGTTCTTC. It yields the protein CASSTPGNEQFF.

The count of this clone is one. The chain uses TRBV4-1 and TRBJ1-4, with TRBD1 identical over 11 bases. The V gene's germline CDR1 is MGHRA and CDR2 YSYEKL. With 4 bases clipped from V and 8 bases from J, the junction kept 15 bases outside the gene matches. The CDR3 consists of 18 residues. The CDR3 loop is CASSPGQGGPGPGEKLFF. The CDR3 DNA reads as TGCGCCAGCAGCCCGGGACAGGGGGGACCTGGGCCGGGAGAAAAACTGTTTTTT.

The rearrangement uses TRBV15 and TRBJ2-2; 8 bases align to TRBD1. This CDR3 is 15 amino acids long. Germline CDR1 LNHNV, CDR2 YYDKDF (reference sequence). The ends lost 0 bases at V and 7 bases at J; junction bases unmatched: 4. CDR3 bases: TGTGCCACCAGCAGAGAGAGACAGGGGAGCGGGGAGCTGTTTTTT. Residues: CATSRERQGSGELFF.

The chain recombines TRBV3-1 (or the pseudogene TRBV3-2) with TRBJ1-6; no definite D call. The CDR3 is 18 amino acids. Germline V gene sequence: CDR1 LGHDT, CDR2 YNNKEL (reference sequence). The V end lost 2 bases, the J end lost 0 bases, and 14 bases lay between the germline ends. The chain's CDR3 is CASSQRKTGSSYNSPLHF. DNA for the CDR3: TGTGCCAGCAGCCAAAGGAAGACGGGGAGCTCCTATAATTCACCCCTCCACTTT.

This chain connects TRBV6-1 to TRBJ2-5; D may be TRBD1 (5 bases). This CDR3 is 13 amino acids long. V was pared by 2 bases and J by 7 bases, with 11 bases between. Per germline, CDR1 MNHNS and CDR2 SASEGT. The CDR3 DNA reads as TGTGCCAGCAGTGAACTCTCTAGGGGGACCCAGTACTTC. Translation gives CASSELSRGTQYF.

The chain has TRBV10-3 and TRBJ2-1; 12 bases are shared with TRBD2. The CDR3 runs to 15 residues. Trimming at V came to 3 bases and at J to 4 bases, leaving 1 base not matched to a gene. Germline CDR1 reads ENHRY; CDR2 reads SYGVKD. CDR3 region: CAISDGLAGYNEQFF. CDR3 nucleotides: TGTGCCATCAGTGATGGACTAGCGGGGTACAATGAGCAGTTCTTC.

This sequence joins TRBV30 and TRBJ1-1; D is ambiguous. This CDR3 spans 12 amino acids. The germline V gene has CDR1 GTSNPN and CDR2 SVGIG (reference sequence). V lost 3 bases to trimming and J lost 2 bases, with 7 bases between them. The CDR3 is CAWRRYNTEAFF. CDR3 DNA: TGTGCCTGGAGGAGATACAACACTGAAGCTTTCTTT. Filled out from reference TRBV30 and TRBJ1-1, the complete variable domain reads SQTIHQWPATLVQPVGSPLSLECTVEGTSNPNLYWYRQAAGRGLQLLFYSVGIGQISSEVPQNLSASRPQDRQFILSSKKLLLSDSGFYLCAWRRYNTEAFFGQGTRLTVV.

The J gene is TRBJ2-6, the V gene TRBV24-1, with D unclear. The CDR3 runs to 16 residues. Germline V gives CDR1 KGHDR, CDR2 SFDVKD. With 2 bases removed from V and 1 base from J, the gap between germline ends came to 8 bases. The CDR3 DNA reads TGTGCCACCAGTGATTCCCAGGCGTCTGGGGCCAACGTCCTGACTTTC. Translation: CATSDSQASGANVLTF.

V and J are TRBV2 and TRBJ1-2; D is undetermined. There are 15 residues in the CDR3. Germline CDR1 and CDR2: SNHLY and FYNNEI. Deletions cut 3 bases from V and 8 bases from J, with 19 bases between. The CDR3 bases are TGTGCCAGCAGTGAGGTTCACAGCCTGGCACGCGGCTACACCTTC. It translates to CASSEVHSLARGYTF. Full variable domain (remainder filled in from reference TRBV2 and TRBJ1-2): EPEVTQTPSHQVTQMGQEVILRCVPISNHLYFYWYRQILGQKVEFLVSFYNNEISEKSEIFDDQFSVERPDGSNFTLKIRSTKLEDSAMYFCASSEVHSLARGYTFGSGTRLTVV.

The CDR3 protein is CASSLRGAEAFF. The CDR3 nucleotides read TGTGCCAGCAGTTTACGGGGGGCCGAAGCTTTCTTT. J is TRBJ1-1 and V is TRBV12-3 or TRBV12-4, with D possibly TRBD1 on 6 matching bases. The CDR3 consists of 12 residues. The ends were cut back, 2 bases at V and 8 bases at J, with 9 bases in the middle.

This sequence joins TRBV19 and TRBJ1-2, with D possibly being TRBD1 (6 bases). V lost 9 bases and J 1 base, leaving 12 bases between the germline ends. Germline V gene sequence: CDR1 LNHDA, CDR2 SQIVND (reference sequence). The CDR3 runs 13 residues. The DNA for the CDR3 is TGTGCCAGCACAGGGTCCCTTAACTATGGCTACACCTTC. The encoded protein is CASTGSLNYGYTF.

The chain links TRBV11-2 to TRBJ2-7, with D possibly being TRBD1 (6 bases). The CDR3 runs 13 residues. Per germline, CDR1 SGHAT and CDR2 FQNNGV. V gave up 5 bases and J gave up 6 bases, with 14 bases separating them. The CDR3 loop is CASSPWTVSEQYF. CDR3 nucleotides: TGTGCCAGCAGCCCCTGGACAGTTTCCGAGCAGTACTTC. The entire variable domain, with the rest obtained from reference TRBV11-2 and TRBJ2-7, is as follows: EAGVAQSPRYKIIEKRQSVAFWCNPISGHATLYWYQQILGQGPKLLIQFQNNGVVDDSQLPKDRFSAERLKGVDSTLKIQPAKLEDSAVYLCASSPWTVSEQYFGPGTRLTVT.

The V and J genes are TRBV5-1 and TRBJ2-7; 12 nucleotides align to TRBD2. This CDR3 comprises 14 residues. Germline V gene data show CDR1 as SGHRS and CDR2 as YFSETQ. V lost 0 bases and J lost 7; bases outside the gene matches: 2. The CDR3 bases are TGCGCCAGCAGCTTGGGAGGACTAGCGGGAGAGCAGTACTTC. This translates into CASSLGGLAGEQYF.

The chain joins TRBV6-5 to TRBJ1-5; a weak D match, TRBD1 (6 bases). Germline V gene data show CDR1 as MNHEY and CDR2 as SVGAGI. This CDR3 region has 13 residues. V was pared by 10 bases and J by 3 bases, with 13 bases between. The CDR3 bases are TGTGCCACCATGACAGGAAACAATCAGCCCCAGCATTTT. This sequence encodes CATMTGNNQPQHF.